Listed below are T cell receptor beta chains from one sample, sequenced in a study of blood T cell repertoires in COVID-19. Profiling relied on immunoSEQ multiplex PCR, and the TCRdb table lists in-frame clones only, not all of them. This sample has roughly 95,000 clones; 70% to 90% occur once, and the top ten carry roughly 4%. Sequencing was done on a sample of peripheral blood. These receptor sequences come from a man in his sixties with acute or convalescent COVID-19. The CDR3 runs from the conserved cysteine through the conserved F or W. Each record gives: CDR3 length, D gene, clone size, J gene, V gene, CDR3 DNA, CDR3 protein. A D gene is named only where the DNA matches it firmly. Rows give clone size only sometimes, using once, few, many, or a class for an expanded clone.

len: 13; d_gene: .; abundance: many; j_gene: TRBJ2-1; v_gene: TRBV11-3; CDR3nt: TGTGCCAGCAGCCAGGCTCCTTTCAATGAGCAGTTCTTC; CDR3aa: CASSQAPFNEQFF
len: 17; d_gene: TRBD2; abundance: .; j_gene: TRBJ2-1; v_gene: TRBV15; CDR3nt: TGTGCCACCAGCAGATCGATCGGACTAGCGGTTAACAATGAGCAGTTCTTC; CDR3aa: CATSRSIGLAVNNEQFF
len: 15; d_gene: TRBD1; abundance: .; j_gene: TRBJ2-2; v_gene: TRBV24-1; CDR3nt: TGTGCCACCAGTGACCCGAAGACAGGGCCCGGGGAGCTGTTTTTT; CDR3aa: CATSDPKTGPGELFF
len: 15; d_gene: TRBD1; abundance: .; j_gene: TRBJ1-4; v_gene: TRBV3-1/TRBV3-2; CDR3nt: TGTGCCAGCAGCCATTCCGGGACAGGGCGTGGAAAACTGTTTTTT; CDR3aa: CASSHSGTGRGKLFF
len: 14; d_gene: .; abundance: once; j_gene: TRBJ2-4; v_gene: TRBV5-1; CDR3nt: TGCGCCAGCAGCTTGCAGGGGCTGTTTGACATTCAGTACTTC; CDR3aa: CASSLQGLFDIQYF
len: 14; d_gene: TRBD1; abundance: .; j_gene: TRBJ1-3; v_gene: TRBV10-3; CDR3nt: TGTGCCATCAGGAGGACAGGCTCTGGAAACACCATATATTTT; CDR3aa: CAIRRTGSGNTIYF
len: 15; d_gene: TRBD1; abundance: .; j_gene: TRBJ2-7; v_gene: TRBV19; CDR3nt: TGTGCCAGTAGACCCGGGACAGGGCCCTGGTACGAGCAGTACTTC; CDR3aa: CASRPGTGPWYEQYF
len: 14; d_gene: .; abundance: .; j_gene: TRBJ1-2; v_gene: TRBV19; CDR3nt: TGTGCCAGTTCAGGCGCCGCGGGAAACTATGGCTACACCTTC; CDR3aa: CASSGAAGNYGYTF
len: 19; d_gene: TRBD2; abundance: .; j_gene: TRBJ2-1; v_gene: TRBV4-1; CDR3nt: TGCGCCAGCAGCCAAGAAGGAACTACTAGCGGGGGGGCCTACAATGAGCAGTTCTTC; CDR3aa: CASSQEGTTSGGAYNEQFF
len: 12; d_gene: .; abundance: .; j_gene: TRBJ2-1; v_gene: TRBV11-3; CDR3nt: TGTGCCAGCAGCTTAGGGTTCGGGGAGCAGTTCTTC; CDR3aa: CASSLGFGEQFF
len: 13; d_gene: .; abundance: .; j_gene: TRBJ1-5; v_gene: TRBV30; CDR3nt: TGTGCCTGGAGGTCCAGGGGCGTGGGGCCCCAGCATTTT; CDR3aa: CAWRSRGVGPQHF
len: 13; d_gene: .; abundance: .; j_gene: TRBJ1-1; v_gene: TRBV7-2; CDR3nt: TGTGCCAGCAGCTTTTGGCTGCGACAGGAAGCTTTCTTT; CDR3aa: CASSFWLRQEAFF
len: 15; d_gene: TRBD1; abundance: .; j_gene: TRBJ2-2; v_gene: TRBV28; CDR3nt: TGTGCCAGCAGTTTTACAGGGGGCGCAGCCGGGGAGCTGTTTTTT; CDR3aa: CASSFTGGAAGELFF
len: 16; d_gene: .; abundance: once; j_gene: TRBJ1-1; v_gene: TRBV11-2; CDR3nt: TGTGCCAGCAGCCCTGGGACTGGGACCGCGGATCGTGAAGCTTTCTTT; CDR3aa: CASSPGTGTADREAFF
len: 17; d_gene: TRBD2; abundance: .; j_gene: TRBJ2-5; v_gene: TRBV4-3; CDR3nt: TGCGCCAGCAGCCAAGGATCGGCTAGCGGGAGTAGGGAGACCCAGTACTTC; CDR3aa: CASSQGSASGSRETQYF
len: 13; d_gene: .; abundance: few; j_gene: TRBJ1-2; v_gene: TRBV18; CDR3nt: TGTGCCAGCTCACCCCCGGGAGGGGGAGGCTACACCTTC; CDR3aa: CASSPPGGGGYTF
len: 14; d_gene: .; abundance: .; j_gene: TRBJ1-5; v_gene: TRBV3-1/TRBV3-2; CDR3nt: TGTGCCAGTGGCACCGGGACAAGGATTCAGCCCCAGCATTTT; CDR3aa: CASGTGTRIQPQHF
len: 16; d_gene: TRBD1; abundance: .; j_gene: TRBJ1-2; v_gene: TRBV19; CDR3nt: TGTGCCAGGGCTTGGGGGAGGGACAGGGTTTTTTACGGCTACACCTTC; CDR3aa: CARAWGRDRVFYGYTF
len: 18; d_gene: TRBD1; abundance: .; j_gene: TRBJ2-6; v_gene: TRBV9; CDR3nt: TGTGCCAGCAGCGCTCTCACAGGGGGTTACTCTGGGGCCAACGTCCTGACTTTC; CDR3aa: CASSALTGGYSGANVLTF
len: 13; d_gene: .; abundance: .; j_gene: TRBJ2-2; v_gene: TRBV7-9; CDR3nt: TGTGCCAGCAGCTCGGGGTGGACCGGGGAGCTGTTTTTT; CDR3aa: CASSSGWTGELFF
len: 16; d_gene: TRBD1; abundance: few; j_gene: TRBJ2-7; v_gene: TRBV3-1/TRBV3-2; CDR3nt: TGTGCCAGCAGCCAAGGTCTGGCAGGGGGCGGGTACGAGCAGTACTTC; CDR3aa: CASSQGLAGGGYEQYF
len: 14; d_gene: TRBD2; abundance: .; j_gene: TRBJ2-3; v_gene: TRBV7-2; CDR3nt: TGTGCCAGTAGACTAGCGGGAGGGCCAGATACGCAGTATTTT; CDR3aa: CASRLAGGPDTQYF
len: 12; d_gene: .; abundance: .; j_gene: TRBJ1-3; v_gene: TRBV2; CDR3nt: TGTGCCAGCACCAGCTCTGGAAACACCATATATTTT; CDR3aa: CASTSSGNTIYF
len: 13; d_gene: .; abundance: .; j_gene: TRBJ2-6; v_gene: TRBV12-3/TRBV12-4; CDR3nt: TGTGCATCGGGGTTCTCTGGGGCCAACGTCCTGACTTTC; CDR3aa: CASGFSGANVLTF
len: 16; d_gene: .; abundance: .; j_gene: TRBJ2-1; v_gene: TRBV6-4; CDR3nt: TGTGCCAGCAGTGACTCTAGTTACCTCCATTCAAGTGGGCAGTTCTTC; CDR3aa: CASSDSSYLHSSGQFF
len: 13; d_gene: TRBD2; abundance: .; j_gene: TRBJ2-1; v_gene: TRBV10-3; CDR3nt: TGTGCCACCCGACTAGCGGGGGACAATGAGCAGTTCTTC; CDR3aa: CATRLAGDNEQFF
len: 11; d_gene: .; abundance: .; j_gene: TRBJ1-1; v_gene: TRBV29-1; CDR3nt: TGCAGCGTTACCAGGGTAGATGAAGCTTTCTTT; CDR3aa: CSVTRVDEAFF
len: 14; d_gene: .; abundance: .; j_gene: TRBJ2-1; v_gene: TRBV4-3; CDR3nt: TGCGCCAGCAGCCCCCGTGTGGGGGCGTATGAGCAGTTCTTC; CDR3aa: CASSPRVGAYEQFF